This T cell receptor (beta chain) was recorded in a study of T-cell memory formation after mild COVID-19. TCRdb re-called the 5' RACE reads with MiXCR, one entry per CDR3 protein. Of 550,000 to 650,000 distinct CDR3 sequences listed, roughly 17% were seen once; the top ten hold around 7.8%. The CDR3 covers 13 residues. Germline CDR1 reads MNHEY; CDR2 reads SMNVEV (reference sequence). The V end lost 4 bases, the J end lost 4 bases, and 10 bases lay between the germline ends. The V call is TRBV27, the J call TRBJ1-2; D is perhaps TRBD1 (6 bases). Sequencing was performed on PBMCs or a T cell subset sorted from them (not recorded which). The clonotype was recovered from an adult woman who had mild COVID-19 (a few samples of this study predate the infection). Cell type and time point are not known. The CDR3 bases are TGTGCCAGCAGTTCCACAGGGCCCTATGGCTACACCTTC. Its protein is CASSSTGPYGYTF.